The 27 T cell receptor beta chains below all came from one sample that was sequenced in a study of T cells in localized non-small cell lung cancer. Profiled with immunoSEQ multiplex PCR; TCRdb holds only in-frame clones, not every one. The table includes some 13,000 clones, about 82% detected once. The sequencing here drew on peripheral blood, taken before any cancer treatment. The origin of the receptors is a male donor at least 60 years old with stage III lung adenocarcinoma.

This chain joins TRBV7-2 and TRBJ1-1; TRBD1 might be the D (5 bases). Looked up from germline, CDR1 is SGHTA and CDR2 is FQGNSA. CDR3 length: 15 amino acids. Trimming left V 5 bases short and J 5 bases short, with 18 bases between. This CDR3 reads CASSPQARESTEAFF. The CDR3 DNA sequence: TGTGCCAGCAGCCCGCAGGCCAGGGAGAGTACTGAAGCTTTCTTT.

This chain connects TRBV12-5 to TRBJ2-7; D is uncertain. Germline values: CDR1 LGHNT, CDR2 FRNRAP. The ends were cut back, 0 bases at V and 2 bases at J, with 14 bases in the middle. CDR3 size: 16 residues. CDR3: CASGLVLSPVTYEQYF. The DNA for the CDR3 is TGTGCTAGTGGTTTGGTACTTTCGCCGGTGACCTACGAGCAGTACTTC.

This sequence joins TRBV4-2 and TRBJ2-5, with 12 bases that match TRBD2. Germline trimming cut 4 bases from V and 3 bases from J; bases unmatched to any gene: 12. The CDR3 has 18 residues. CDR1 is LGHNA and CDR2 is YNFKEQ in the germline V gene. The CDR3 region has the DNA TGTGCCAGCAGCCCGCCTCCTAGCGGGAGGGGAGGAAAAGAGACCCAGTACTTC. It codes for CASSPPPSGRGGKETQYF.

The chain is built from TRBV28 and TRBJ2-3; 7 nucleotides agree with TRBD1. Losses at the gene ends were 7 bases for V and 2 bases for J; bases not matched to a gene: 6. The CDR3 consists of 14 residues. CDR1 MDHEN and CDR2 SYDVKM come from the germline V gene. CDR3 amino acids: CASIRQGYTDTQYF. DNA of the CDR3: TGTGCCAGCATCAGACAGGGATACACAGATACGCAGTATTTT.

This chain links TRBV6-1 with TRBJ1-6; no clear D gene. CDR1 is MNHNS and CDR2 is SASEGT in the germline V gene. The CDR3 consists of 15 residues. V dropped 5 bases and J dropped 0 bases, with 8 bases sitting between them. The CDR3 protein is CASSLTISYNSPLHF. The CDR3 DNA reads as TGTGCCAGCAGTCTCACGATCTCCTATAATTCACCCCTCCACTTT.

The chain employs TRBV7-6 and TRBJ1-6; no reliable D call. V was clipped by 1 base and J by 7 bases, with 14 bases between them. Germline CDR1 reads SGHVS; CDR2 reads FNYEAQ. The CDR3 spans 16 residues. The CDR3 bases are TGTGCCAGCAGCTTAGGAAGCGGTACAGCAAATTCACCCCTCCACTTT. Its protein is CASSLGSGTANSPLHF. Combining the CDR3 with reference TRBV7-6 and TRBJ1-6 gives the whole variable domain GAGVSQSPRYKVTKRGQDVALRCDPISGHVSLYWYRQALGQGPEFLTYFNYEAQQDKSGLPNDRFSAERPEGSISTLTIQRTEQRDSAMYRCASSLGSGTANSPLHFGNGTRLTVT.

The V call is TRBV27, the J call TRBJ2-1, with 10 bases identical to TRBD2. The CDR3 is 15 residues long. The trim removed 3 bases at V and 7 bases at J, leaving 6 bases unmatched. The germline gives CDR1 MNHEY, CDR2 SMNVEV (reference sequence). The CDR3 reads CASSFLAGVSNEQFF. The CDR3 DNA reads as TGTGCCAGCAGTTTCCTAGCGGGAGTCTCAAATGAGCAGTTCTTC.

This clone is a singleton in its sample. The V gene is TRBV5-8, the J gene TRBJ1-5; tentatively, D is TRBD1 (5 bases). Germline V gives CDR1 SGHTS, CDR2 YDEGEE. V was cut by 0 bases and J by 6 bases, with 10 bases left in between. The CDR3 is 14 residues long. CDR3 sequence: CASSLGRGGQPQHF. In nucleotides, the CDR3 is TGTGCCAGCAGCTTGGGGAGGGGAGGTCAGCCCCAGCATTTT.

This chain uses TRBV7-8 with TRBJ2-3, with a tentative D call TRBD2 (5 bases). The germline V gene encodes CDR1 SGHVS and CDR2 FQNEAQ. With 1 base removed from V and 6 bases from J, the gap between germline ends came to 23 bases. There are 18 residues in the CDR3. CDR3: CASSLERRLAVRWDTQYF. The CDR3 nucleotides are TGTGCCAGCAGCTTAGAGAGGAGGCTAGCCGTTAGGTGGGATACGCAGTATTTT.

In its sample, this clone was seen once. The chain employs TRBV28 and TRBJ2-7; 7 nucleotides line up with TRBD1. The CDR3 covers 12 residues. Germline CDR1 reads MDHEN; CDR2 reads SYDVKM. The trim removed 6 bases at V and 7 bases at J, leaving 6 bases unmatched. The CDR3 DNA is TGTGCCAGCAGGTTGACAGGGTTGGAGCAGTACTTC. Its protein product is CASRLTGLEQYF.

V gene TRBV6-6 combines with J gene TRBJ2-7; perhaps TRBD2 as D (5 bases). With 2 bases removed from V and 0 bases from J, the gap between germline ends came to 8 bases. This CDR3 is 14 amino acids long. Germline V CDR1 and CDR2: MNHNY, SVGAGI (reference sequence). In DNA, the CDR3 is TGTGCCAGCAGTTACAGCGGAGTCTCCTACGAGCAGTACTTC. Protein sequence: CASSYSGVSYEQYF.

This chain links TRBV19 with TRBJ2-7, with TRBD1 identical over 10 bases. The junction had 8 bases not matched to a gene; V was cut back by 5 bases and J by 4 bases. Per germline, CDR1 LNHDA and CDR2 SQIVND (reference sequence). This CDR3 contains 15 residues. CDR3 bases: TGTGCCAGTAGTTTGACCGGGACAGGGGAGTACGAGCAGTACTTC. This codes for CASSLTGTGEYEQYF.

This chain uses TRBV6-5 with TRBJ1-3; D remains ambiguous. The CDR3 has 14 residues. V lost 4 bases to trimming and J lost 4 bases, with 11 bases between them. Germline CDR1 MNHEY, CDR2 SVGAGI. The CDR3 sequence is CASSSTPTGNTIYF. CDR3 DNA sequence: TGTGCCAGCAGTTCTACCCCGACGGGAAACACCATATATTTT.

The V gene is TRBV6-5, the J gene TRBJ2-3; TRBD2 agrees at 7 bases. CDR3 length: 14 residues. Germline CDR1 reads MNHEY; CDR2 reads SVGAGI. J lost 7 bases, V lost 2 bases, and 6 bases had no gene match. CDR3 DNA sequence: TGTGCCAGCAGTTACGGGCCGCGGGGGAATACGCAGTATTTT. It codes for CASSYGPRGNTQYF.

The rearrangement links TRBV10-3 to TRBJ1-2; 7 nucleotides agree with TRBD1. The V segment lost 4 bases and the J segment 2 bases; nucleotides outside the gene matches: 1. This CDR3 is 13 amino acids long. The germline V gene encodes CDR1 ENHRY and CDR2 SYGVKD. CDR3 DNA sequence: TGTGCCATCAGTGGGGGACAGAACTATGGCTACACCTTC. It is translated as CAISGGQNYGYTF.

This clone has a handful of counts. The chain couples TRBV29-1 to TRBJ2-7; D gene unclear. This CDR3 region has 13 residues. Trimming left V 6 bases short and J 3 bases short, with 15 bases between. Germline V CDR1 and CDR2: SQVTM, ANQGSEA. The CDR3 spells CSVVLEVGYEQYF. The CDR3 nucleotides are TGCAGCGTGGTATTGGAAGTAGGCTACGAGCAGTACTTC.

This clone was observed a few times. CDR3 nucleotide sequence: TGTGCCACCAGCTTCGTTACAGGGGATCAGCCCCAGCATTTT. It codes for CATSFVTGDQPQHF. This chain uses TRBV15 with TRBJ1-5; 7 positions agree with TRBD1. The CDR3 loop spans 14 amino acids. Trimming cost V 5 bases and J 5 bases; bases outside gene matches: 6. Germline V gene data show CDR1 as LNHNV and CDR2 as YYDKDF (reference sequence).

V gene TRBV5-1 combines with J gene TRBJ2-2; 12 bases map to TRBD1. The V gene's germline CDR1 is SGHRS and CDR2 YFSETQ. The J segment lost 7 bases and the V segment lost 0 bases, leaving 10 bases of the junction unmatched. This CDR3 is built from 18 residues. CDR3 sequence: CASSLAVRDRGLGGELFF. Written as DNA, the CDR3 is TGCGCCAGCAGCTTGGCCGTCCGGGACAGGGGGCTCGGCGGGGAGCTGTTTTTT.

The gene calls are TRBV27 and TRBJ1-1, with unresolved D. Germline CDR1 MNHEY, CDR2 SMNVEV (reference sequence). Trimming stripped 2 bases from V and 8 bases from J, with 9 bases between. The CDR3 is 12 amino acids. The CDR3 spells CASSLSGGEAFF. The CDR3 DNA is TGTGCCAGCAGTTTAAGTGGCGGGGAAGCTTTCTTT.

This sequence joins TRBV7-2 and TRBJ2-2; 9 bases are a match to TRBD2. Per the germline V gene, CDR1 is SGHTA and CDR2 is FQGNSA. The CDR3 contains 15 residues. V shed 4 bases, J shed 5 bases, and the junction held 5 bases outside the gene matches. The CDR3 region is CASSSSAGGTGELFF. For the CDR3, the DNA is TGTGCCAGCAGCTCCTCCGCGGGAGGGACCGGGGAGCTGTTTTTT. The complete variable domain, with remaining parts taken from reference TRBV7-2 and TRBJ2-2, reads GAGVSQSPSNKVTEKGKDVELRCDPISGHTALYWYRQSLGQGLEFLIYFQGNSAPDKSGLPSDRFSAERTGGSVSTLTIQRTQQEDSAVYLCASSSSAGGTGELFFGEGSRLTVL.

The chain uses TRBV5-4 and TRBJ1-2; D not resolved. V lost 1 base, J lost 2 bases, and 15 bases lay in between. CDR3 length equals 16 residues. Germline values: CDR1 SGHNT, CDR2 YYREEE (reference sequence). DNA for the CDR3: TGTGCCAGCAGCTTGTATCGGGCCTACTCCAACTATGGCTACACCTTC. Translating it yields CASSLYRAYSNYGYTF. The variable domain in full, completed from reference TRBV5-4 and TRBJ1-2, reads ETGVTQSPTHLIKTRGQQVTLRCSSQSGHNTVSWYQQALGQGPQFIFQYYREEENGRGNFPPRFSGLQFPNYSSELNVNALELDDSALYLCASSLYRAYSNYGYTFGSGTRLTVV.

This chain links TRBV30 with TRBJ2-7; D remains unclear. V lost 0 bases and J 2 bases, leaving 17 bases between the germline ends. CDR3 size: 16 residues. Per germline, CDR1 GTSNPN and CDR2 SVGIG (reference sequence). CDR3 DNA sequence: TGTGCCTGGAGTGTGCCCGGTTCGCGATCGGCCTACGAGCAGTACTTC. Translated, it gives CAWSVPGSRSAYEQYF. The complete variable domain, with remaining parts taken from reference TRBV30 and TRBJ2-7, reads SQTIHQWPATLVQPVGSPLSLECTVEGTSNPNLYWYRQAAGRGLQLLFYSVGIGQISSEVPQNLSASRPQDRQFILSSKKLLLSDSGFYLCAWSVPGSRSAYEQYFGPGTRLTVT.

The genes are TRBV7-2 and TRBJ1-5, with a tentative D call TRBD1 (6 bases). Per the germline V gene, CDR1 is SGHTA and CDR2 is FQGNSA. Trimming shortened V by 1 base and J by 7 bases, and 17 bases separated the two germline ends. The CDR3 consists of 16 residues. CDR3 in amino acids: CASSLGGAGRYQPQHF. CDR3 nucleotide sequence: TGTGCCAGCAGCTTAGGGGGGGCAGGGCGATACCAGCCCCAGCATTTT. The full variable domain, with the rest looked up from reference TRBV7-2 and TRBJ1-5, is GAGVSQSPSNKVTEKGKDVELRCDPISGHTALYWYRQSLGQGLEFLIYFQGNSAPDKSGLPSDRFSAERTGGSVSTLTIQRTQQEDSAVYLCASSLGGAGRYQPQHFGDGTRLSIL.

The CDR3, as DNA: TGTGCCAGCGGGAAGAGGGGGGATGAGCAGTTCTTC. It translates to CASGKRGDEQFF. The chain has TRBV25-1 and TRBJ2-1; D possibly uses TRBD1 or TRBD2 (6 bases each). Per germline, CDR1 MGHDK and CDR2 SYGVNS. V was cut by 8 bases and J by 8 bases, with 13 bases left in between. The CDR3 loop spans 12 amino acids.

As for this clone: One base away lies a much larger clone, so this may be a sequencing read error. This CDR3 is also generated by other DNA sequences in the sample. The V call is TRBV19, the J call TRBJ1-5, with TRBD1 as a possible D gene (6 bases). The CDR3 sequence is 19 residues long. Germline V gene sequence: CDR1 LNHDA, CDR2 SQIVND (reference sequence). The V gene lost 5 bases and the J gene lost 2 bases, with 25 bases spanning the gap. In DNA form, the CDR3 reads TGTGCCAGTAGTTGGGGGCATAAGGGAGGCGGGTTGGGCAATCAGCCCCAGCATTTT. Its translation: CASSWGHKGGGLGNQPQHF.

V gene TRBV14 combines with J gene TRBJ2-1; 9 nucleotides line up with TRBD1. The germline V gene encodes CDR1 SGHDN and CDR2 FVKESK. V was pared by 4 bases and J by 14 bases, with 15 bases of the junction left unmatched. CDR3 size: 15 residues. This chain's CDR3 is CASSPALDRGLPKFF. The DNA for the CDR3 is TGTGCCAGCAGCCCAGCCCTGGACAGGGGACTGCCGAAGTTCTTC.

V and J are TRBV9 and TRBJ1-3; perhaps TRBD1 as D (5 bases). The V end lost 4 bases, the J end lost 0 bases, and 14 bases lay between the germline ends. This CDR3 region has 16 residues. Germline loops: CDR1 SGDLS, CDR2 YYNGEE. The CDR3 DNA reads TGTGCCAGCAGCCCCCGGGACGGAGGCTCTGGAAACACCATATATTTT. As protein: CASSPRDGGSGNTIYF.